A selection of T cell receptor beta chains follows, all from one sample in a study of blood T cell repertoires in COVID-19. The method was immunoSEQ multiplex PCR; TCRdb's version includes in-frame clones alone and lacks a portion of them. Here the sample spans 110,000 or so clones, over 80% being singletons. Sample: peripheral blood. The receptors stem from a woman in her forties or fifties with acute or convalescent COVID-19. CDR3s include the opening cysteine and the closing phenylalanine or tryptophan. Fields, in order: D gene, J gene, V gene, clone size, CDR3 DNA, CDR3 protein. The D gene is left open where the match is weak. The size entry is marked missing in some rows and otherwise reads once, few, many or a size class.

TRBD1 | TRBJ1-4 | TRBV6-5 | few | TGTGCCAGCAGCAATACAGGGGGCGTTGAAAAACTGTTTTTT | CASSNTGGVEKLFF
- | TRBJ2-3 | TRBV14 | - | TGTGCCAGCAGCCAAGCGGGGGGCAGAACAGATACGCAGTATTTT | CASSQAGGRTDTQYF
- | TRBJ2-7 | TRBV10-3 | - | TGTGCCATCAGTGAGTCGACAGCCCGCGTACACGAGCAGTACTTC | CAISESTARVHEQYF
- | TRBJ1-6 | TRBV27 | - | TGTGCCAGCAGTCCAACGGGGGGATTAGGAAATTCACCCCTCCACTTT | CASSPTGGLGNSPLHF
TRBD1 | TRBJ1-1 | TRBV19 | once | TGTGCCAGTAGTCTACTTACTCAGGGGGGCACTGAAGCTTTCTTT | CASSLLTQGGTEAFF
- | TRBJ1-2 | TRBV20-1 | - | TGCAGTGCTAGTAACCACCTTGCGGGTTATGGCTACACCTTC | CSASNHLAGYGYTF
- | TRBJ1-2 | TRBV27 | - | TGTGCCAGCAGCAACCGGGTACGGAATACTAACTATGGCTACACCTTC | CASSNRVRNTNYGYTF
- | TRBJ1-3 | TRBV9 | - | TGTGCCAGCAGAAACCTCACCAGTGCCGGAAACACCATATATTTT | CASRNLTSAGNTIYF
- | TRBJ2-7 | TRBV30 | - | TGTGCCTGGAGTTTGCCGACAGGAAGCTCCTACGAGCAGTACTTC | CAWSLPTGSSYEQYF
TRBD1 | TRBJ2-6 | TRBV27 | - | TGTGCCAGCAGGGGACAGGGGGCCAACGTCCTGACTTTC | CASRGQGANVLTF
- | TRBJ1-2 | TRBV3-1/TRBV3-2 | - | TGTGCCAGCAGCCCGGGGGGGGGCAGCTACTATGGCTACACCTTC | CASSPGGGSYYGYTF
- | TRBJ2-3 | TRBV4-3 | - | TGCGCCAGCAGCCAAGATCCACAGGCCTACACAGATACGCAGTATTTT | CASSQDPQAYTDTQYF
- | TRBJ2-1 | TRBV4-3 | - | TGCGCCAGCAGCCCGGAGCTCTACAATGAGCAGTTCTTC | CASSPELYNEQFF
- | TRBJ1-3 | TRBV4-3 | - | TGCGCCAGCAGCCAAGATCGACTCAGGGCCAACACCATATATTTT | CASSQDRLRANTIYF
TRBD1 | TRBJ2-3 | TRBV15 | - | TGTGCCACCAGCCACGCTTTCCAGGGGGCAGATACGCAGTATTTT | CATSHAFQGADTQYF
- | TRBJ1-1 | TRBV25-1 | - | TGTGCCAGCAGTGAGTCCTCGACAGCGAACACTGAAGCTTTCTTT | CASSESSTANTEAFF
TRBD1 | TRBJ1-2 | TRBV5-1 | - | TGCGCCAGCAGCCCTGGACAGGGGGATCGCTACACCTTC | CASSPGQGDRYTF
- | TRBJ2-5 | TRBV7-3 | - | TGTGCCAGCAGCTTAATTCCGGGGTCCCAAGAGACCCAGTACTTC | CASSLIPGSQETQYF
- | TRBJ1-5 | TRBV12-1 | - | TGTGCCAGCAGCTGCCTCAGGGCGAAGGCCCAGCATTTT | CASSCLRAKAQHF
TRBD1 | TRBJ2-6 | TRBV24-1 | - | TGTGCCACCAGTGATTACGGGACAGCCGGCTCTGGGGCCAACGTCCTGACTTTC | CATSDYGTAGSGANVLTF
- | TRBJ2-7 | TRBV3-1/TRBV3-2 | - | TGTGCCAGCAGCCCTTCGCGGCACGAGCAGTACTTC | CASSPSRHEQYF
- | TRBJ1-2 | TRBV27 | - | TGTGCCAGCAGTTCCTCTCGGGCGGGGGCACACTATGGCTACACCTTC | CASSSSRAGAHYGYTF
- | TRBJ2-2 | TRBV13 | - | TGTGCCAGCAGCCCACCCGCTGGAGTTTCGGCCGGGGAGCTGTTTTTT | CASSPPAGVSAGELFF
TRBD2 | TRBJ2-2 | TRBV7-9 | - | TGTGCCAGCAGCTTAGGGACTAGGAACACCGGGGAGCTGTTTTTT | CASSLGTRNTGELFF
- | TRBJ1-5 | TRBV6-5 | - | TGTGCCAGCAGTACCGGGATAAATCAGCCCCAGCATTTT | CASSTGINQPQHF
- | TRBJ1-5 | TRBV6-5 | few | TGTGCCAGCAAACCGGGGGGGAATAGCAATCAGCCCCAGCATTTT | CASKPGGNSNQPQHF
- | TRBJ1-5 | TRBV3-1/TRBV3-2 | - | TGTGCCAGCAGCCAAGATCTGGTAGGGGGTCAGCCCCAGCATTTT | CASSQDLVGGQPQHF
- | TRBJ1-1 | TRBV7-2 | - | TGTGCCAGCAGCCGTTTAGGGGAGGCCATGAACACTGAAGCTTTCTTT | CASSRLGEAMNTEAFF
- | TRBJ2-1 | TRBV4-1 | - | TGCGCCAGCAGCGGACTTTTGAGCTCCTACAATGAGCAGTTCTTC | CASSGLLSSYNEQFF
TRBD1 | TRBJ2-1 | TRBV7-9 | - | TGTGCCAGCAGCTTAACAGGGGCGCAGTTCTTC | CASSLTGAQFF
- | TRBJ2-4 | TRBV18 | - | TGTGCCAGCTCACCACAAAGGGACACGAAAAACATTCAGTACTTC | CASSPQRDTKNIQYF
- | TRBJ2-5 | TRBV7-6 | - | TGTGCCAGCAGCTTAGCGTCTACCCAAGAGACCCAGTACTTC | CASSLASTQETQYF
- | TRBJ2-1 | TRBV6-2/TRBV6-3 | - | TGTGCCAGCAGTTACAATGGGGCGATTGAGCAGTTCTTC | CASSYNGAIEQFF
- | TRBJ1-6 | TRBV5-6 | once | TGTGCCAGCAGCTGGGGGGTCGACGATAATTCACCCCTCCACTTT | CASSWGVDDNSPLHF
- | TRBJ2-7 | TRBV7-9 | - | TGTGCCAGCAGCTTATCTGGGCCCCACTACGAGCAGTACTTC | CASSLSGPHYEQYF
TRBD1 | TRBJ2-7 | TRBV4-1 | - | TGCGCCAGCAGCCACCCAGGACAGGCCCCCATCTACGAGCAGTACTTC | CASSHPGQAPIYEQYF
- | TRBJ1-2 | TRBV19 | - | TGTGCCAGTAGTATGAGCTATCTCTATGGCTACACCTTC | CASSMSYLYGYTF
- | TRBJ1-5 | TRBV2 | - | TGTGCCAGCAGTCGACCCGGGACAAATAATCAGCCCCAGCATTTT | CASSRPGTNNQPQHF